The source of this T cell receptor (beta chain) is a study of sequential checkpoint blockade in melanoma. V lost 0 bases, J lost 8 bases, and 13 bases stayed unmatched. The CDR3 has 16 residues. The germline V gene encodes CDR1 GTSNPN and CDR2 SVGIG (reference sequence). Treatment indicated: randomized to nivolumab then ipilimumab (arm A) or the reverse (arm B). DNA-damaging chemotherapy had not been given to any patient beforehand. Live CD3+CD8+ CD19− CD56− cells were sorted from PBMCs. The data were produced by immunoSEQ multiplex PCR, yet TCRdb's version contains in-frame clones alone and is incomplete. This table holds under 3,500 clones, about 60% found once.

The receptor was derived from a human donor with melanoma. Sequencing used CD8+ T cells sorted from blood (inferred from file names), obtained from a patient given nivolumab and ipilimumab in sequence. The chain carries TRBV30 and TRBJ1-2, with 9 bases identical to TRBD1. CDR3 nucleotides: TGTGCCTGGAGTGTCCCTCGGGACAGGGCTGTCGACGGCTACACCTTC. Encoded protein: CAWSVPRDRAVDGYTF.